This TCR beta chain came from a study of blood T cell repertoires in COVID-19. About the research overall: The United States, Italy and Spain provided the acute and convalescent COVID-19 samples.

This clone was observed a handful of times. TCRdb's copy holds only in-frame clones and misses some; the assay was immunoSEQ multiplex PCR. Of about 260,000 clones in the sample, 85% to 90% were seen once. The CDR3 length is 17 residues. Trimming shortened V by 4 bases and J by 0 bases, and 16 bases separated the two germline ends. Germline V gene sequence: CDR1 SGHVS, CDR2 FNYEAQ. The rearrangement uses TRBV7-6 and TRBJ2-1; no firm D call. Material: peripheral blood. This sequence was found in an older woman with COVID-19, enrolled during active disease. In nucleotides, the CDR3 is TGTGCCAGCAGCTCAACCCCAGCGACCCGCTCCTACAATGAGCAGTTCTTC. Translating it yields CASSSTPATRSYNEQFF.